The T cell receptor beta chain described here comes from a study of human T cells and chemical hapten exposure. Notes on the study in general: It was expanded TCRs that formed significantly more large CDR3 similarity clusters than controls did.

Time point defined: patch test 1, 2 weeks after DPC sensitization. Noted treatment: therapeutic diphenylcyclopropenone sensitization with weekly scalp DPC. This CDR3 has 17 amino acids. The J segment lost 10 bases and the V segment lost 3 bases, leaving 11 bases of the junction unmatched. Germline CDR1 reads LGHDT; CDR2 reads YNNKEL (reference sequence). Single cDNA molecules in the library carried unique molecular identifiers attached during preparation. TCRdb reprocessed the RACE reads via MiXCR and lists one record per CDR3 protein. The sample includes about 120,000 distinct CDR3 sequences, 9% to 14% of them seen just once. Only a few counts were recorded for this clonotype. What it binds is not known.

The TCR was taken from a woman aged 50 to 60 with alopecia areata. Some clones in this sample may be carry-over from other donors' samples. The V and J genes are TRBV3-1 and TRBJ2-1, with TRBD2 identical over 14 bases. Source: whole blood, taken in connection with sensitization to the hapten diphenylcyclopropenone (DPC). Here the CDR3 reads CASSQDWTSGRLWEQFF. CDR3 nucleotides: TGTGCCAGCAGCCAGGACTGGACTAGCGGGAGGCTGTGGGAGCAGTTCTTC.